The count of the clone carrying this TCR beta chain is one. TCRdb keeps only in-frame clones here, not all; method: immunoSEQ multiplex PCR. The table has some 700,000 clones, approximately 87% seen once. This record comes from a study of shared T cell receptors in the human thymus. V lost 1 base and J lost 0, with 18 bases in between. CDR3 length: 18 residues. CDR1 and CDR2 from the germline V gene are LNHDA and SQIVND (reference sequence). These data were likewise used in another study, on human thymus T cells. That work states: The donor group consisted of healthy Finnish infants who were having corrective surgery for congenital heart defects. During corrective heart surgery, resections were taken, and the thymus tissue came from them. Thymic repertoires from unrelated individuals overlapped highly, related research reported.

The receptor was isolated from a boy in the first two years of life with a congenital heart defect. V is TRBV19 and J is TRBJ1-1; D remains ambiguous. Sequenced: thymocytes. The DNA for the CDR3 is TGTGCCAGTAGTATAGTAACCGAGGGCGGGTTCATGAACACTGAAGCTTTCTTT. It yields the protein CASSIVTEGGFMNTEAFF.